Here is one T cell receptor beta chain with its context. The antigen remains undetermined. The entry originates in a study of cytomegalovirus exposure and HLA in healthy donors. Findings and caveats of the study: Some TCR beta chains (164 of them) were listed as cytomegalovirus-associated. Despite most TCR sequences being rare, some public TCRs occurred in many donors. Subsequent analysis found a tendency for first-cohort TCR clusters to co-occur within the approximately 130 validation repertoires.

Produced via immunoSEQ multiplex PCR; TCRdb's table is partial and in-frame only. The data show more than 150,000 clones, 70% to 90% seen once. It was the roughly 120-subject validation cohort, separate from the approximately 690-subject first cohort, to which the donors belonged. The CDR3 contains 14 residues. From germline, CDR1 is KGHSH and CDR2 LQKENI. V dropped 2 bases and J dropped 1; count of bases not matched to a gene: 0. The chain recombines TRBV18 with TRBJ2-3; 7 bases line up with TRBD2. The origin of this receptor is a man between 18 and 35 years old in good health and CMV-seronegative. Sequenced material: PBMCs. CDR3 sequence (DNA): TGTGCCAGCTCACCAGCGGGGGGCACAGATACGCAGTATTTT. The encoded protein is CASSPAGGTDTQYF.